These 12 T cell receptor beta chains originate from one sample sequenced in a study of cytomegalovirus exposure and HLA in healthy donors. The protocol was immunoSEQ multiplex PCR, while the TCRdb copy is restricted to in-frame clones and leaves out a portion. The data show 200,000 to 250,000 clones, about 93% seen once. Material: PBMCs. These receptors came from a woman aged 18 to 35 in good health and CMV-seronegative.

The chain couples TRBV7-9 to TRBJ2-7; perhaps TRBD2 as D (6 bases). The ends were cut back, 1 base at V and 5 bases at J, with 12 bases in the middle. The CDR3 covers 14 residues. Germline V gene sequence: CDR1 SEHNR, CDR2 FQNEAQ (reference sequence). CDR3 DNA sequence: TGTGCCAGCAGCTTAGTAGGCGGGGTCAACGAGCAGTACTTC. Protein: CASSLVGGVNEQYF.

The rearrangement links TRBV7-8 to TRBJ2-5; D remains ambiguous. Germline CDR1 SGHVS, CDR2 FQNEAQ. V was trimmed by 3 bases and J by 2 bases, leaving 7 bases between them. CDR3 length: 13 amino acids. CDR3 amino acids: CASSFSPQETQYF. CDR3 sequence (DNA): TGTGCCAGCAGCTTTAGTCCTCAAGAGACCCAGTACTTC.

This clone has only a few counts. The chain uses TRBV25-1 and TRBJ1-2, with 9 bases that match TRBD1. CDR1 and CDR2 from the germline V gene are MGHDK and SYGVNS. The CDR3 has 17 amino acids. V shed 1 base, J shed 3 bases, and the junction held 9 bases outside the gene matches. CDR3 DNA sequence: TGTGCCAGCAGTGAATTTAGGGTACAGGGGGCGGACTATGGCTACACCTTC. It specifies CASSEFRVQGADYGYTF.

This chain joins TRBV5-5 and TRBJ2-7; a weak D match, TRBD1 (6 bases). Deletions cut 0 bases from V and 3 bases from J, with 19 bases between. The CDR3 is 17 amino acids. The germline V gene has CDR1 SGHKS and CDR2 YYEKEE (reference sequence). CDR3 region: CASSLGNYRAPDYEQYF. The DNA for the CDR3 is TGTGCCAGCAGCTTGGGTAACTACAGGGCCCCTGACTACGAGCAGTACTTC.

The chain carries TRBV6-1 and TRBJ1-3; perhaps TRBD1 as D (6 bases). The germline V gene has CDR1 MNHNS and CDR2 SASEGT. Trimming left V 4 bases short and J 11 bases short, with 15 bases between. The CDR3 is 13 amino acids. The CDR3 loop reads CASSGSPGDPIYF. CDR3 sequence (DNA): TGTGCCAGCAGTGGGTCCCCAGGGGACCCCATATATTTT.

The chain combines TRBV2 with TRBJ2-7, with TRBD1 matching 9 bases. Germline-derived CDR1 and CDR2 are SNHLY and FYNNEI. The CDR3 is made up of 15 amino acids. J gave up 1 base and V 6 bases, and 7 bases lay outside the gene matches. DNA of the CDR3: TGTGCCAGCAGGACCGGGACAGGGTCTTCCTACGAGCAGTACTTC. It encodes CASRTGTGSSYEQYF.

In the case of this clone: Germline is not matched at one junction end, which may reflect a read error. This chain connects TRBV11-3 to TRBJ2-3; the match to TRBD2 covers 9 bases. The germline V gene has CDR1 SGHNT and CDR2 YENEEA. This CDR3 has 19 amino acids. The CDR3: CASSIDRIGRTSGTDTQYF. CDR3 DNA sequence: TGTGCCAGCAGCATAGATCGTATTGGGCGGACTAGCGGCACAGATACGCAGTATTTT.

The gene calls are TRBV5-4 and TRBJ2-7; D unresolved. Germline loops: CDR1 SGHNT, CDR2 YYREEE (reference sequence). The CDR3 runs 13 residues. V gave up 5 bases and J gave up 5 bases, with 14 bases separating them. This CDR3 reads CASRVVFPNEQYF. The CDR3 region has the DNA TGTGCCAGCAGGGTAGTATTCCCCAACGAGCAGTACTTC.

V is TRBV10-3 and J is TRBJ2-3; 9 bases are shared with TRBD2. Germline V gene lookup returns CDR1 ENHRY and CDR2 SYGVKD. This CDR3 is built from 13 residues. V shed 9 bases, J shed 3 bases, and the junction held 4 bases outside the gene matches. The CDR3 DNA reads TGTGCCATAGCGGGAGGCGGGACAGATACGCAGTATTTT. This translates into CAIAGGGTDTQYF.

The chain has TRBV28 and TRBJ1-5, with D uncertain. Trimming stripped 4 bases from V and 1 base from J, with 8 bases between. The CDR3 consists of 14 residues. CDR1 and CDR2 from the germline V gene are MDHEN and SYDVKM. The CDR3 nucleotides read TGTGCCAGCAGTTCACACGGGAGCAATCAGCCCCAGCATTTT. Amino acid sequence: CASSSHGSNQPQHF.

This clone showed up just once. The CDR3, as DNA: TGTGCCAGCAGTACTAGCGCCACCGGGGAGCTGTTTTTT. Translated, it gives CASSTSATGELFF. The chain joins TRBV7-3 to TRBJ2-2, with 7 nucleotides matching TRBD2. Germline V gene lookup returns CDR1 SGHTA and CDR2 FQGTGA. Trimming at V came to 6 bases and at J to 4 bases, leaving 2 bases not matched to a gene. The CDR3 loop spans 13 amino acids.

V gene TRBV19 combines with J gene TRBJ1-2, with D unclear. Germline CDR1 and CDR2: LNHDA and SQIVND (reference sequence). V was trimmed by 4 bases and J by 4 bases, leaving 10 bases between them. This CDR3 spans 13 amino acids. CDR3 coding DNA: TGTGCCAGTAGTAGTGACACCCTCTATGGCTACACCTTC. Translating gives CASSSDTLYGYTF.